This T cell receptor beta chain was documented in a study of shared clonotypes between healthy human individuals. About the study: Each donor's CD8 memory used one plate, CD8 naive two, each CD4 subset three.

On this clone itself: A read error may explain this, as a much larger clone is one base away.

Original data processing: Sequence data from immunoSEQ were junction-only and lacked quality scores; consequently, filtering differed. Data came from immunoSEQ multiplex PCR; TCRdb stores just in-frame clones and leaves some out. For V, J and clone size, that table is used; D and trimming come from the DNA. The data show some 1,100,000 clones, 75% to 80% seen once. This CDR3 spans 13 amino acids. V shed 6 bases and J shed 0 bases, with 6 bases lying between them. Germline values: CDR1 LGHNA, CDR2 YNFKEQ. V gene TRBV4-2 combines with J gene TRBJ2-1; tentative D call: TRBD2 (6 bases). The sample comprised memory CD4+ T cells from PBMCs. Subset denoted: CD45RA-negative fraction. This receptor was identified in a man between 18 and 35 years old in good health. Some clones in this sample may be carry-over from other donors' samples. The chain's CDR3 is CASRGGSYNEQFF. CDR3 nucleotides: TGTGCCAGCAGGGGGGGCTCCTACAATGAGCAGTTCTTC.